The clone carrying this TCR beta chain was observed once. This entry comes from a study of T cell responses to AZD1222 COVID-19 vaccine. Sequencing was performed with immunoSEQ multiplex PCR; in TCRdb, only in-frame clones are kept and a portion is missing. The table records 160,000 or so clones, over 80% of them present only once. V lost 6 bases to trimming and J lost 4 bases, with 15 bases between them. The CDR3 is 14 residues long. Germline CDR1 and CDR2: MNHEY and SMNVEV (reference sequence). Second-dose recipients at about 4 or about 12 weeks were treated as one pooled group. The specimen comprised peripheral blood, sampled 28 days after the second AZD1222 dose. The V gene is TRBV27, the J gene TRBJ1-2, with D perhaps TRBD1 (5 bases). The TCR comes from an adult who received the AZD1222 COVID-19 vaccine. The CDR3 here is CASRPRESGYGYTF. Here the CDR3 DNA reads TGTGCCAGCAGACCCAGGGAATCTGGCTATGGCTACACCTTC.